These 18 T cell receptor beta chains were all obtained from the same sample, sequenced in a study of cytomegalovirus exposure and HLA in healthy donors. PCR involved 60 Vbeta and 13 Jbeta primers. The repertoire was sequenced with immunoSEQ multiplex PCR; TCRdb's copy has only in-frame clones and lacks some. This sample has 150,000 to 200,000 clones, with less than 90% found just once. Sequencing was done on a sample of PBMCs. The receptors stem from a woman in her late teens or twenties in good health and CMV-seronegative.

This chain links TRBV7-9 with TRBJ2-3, with 9 positions matching TRBD2. CDR3 length: 15 residues. The V segment lost 5 bases and the J segment 2 bases; nucleotides outside the gene matches: 5. Germline CDR1 is SEHNR and CDR2 is FQNEAQ (reference sequence). The CDR3 nucleotides are TGTGCCAGCAGCGAGGCTAGCGGGGTCACAGATACGCAGTATTTT. It yields the protein CASSEASGVTDTQYF.

The chain is built from TRBV5-1 and TRBJ1-5, with D unresolved. The germline V and J ends were trimmed by 0 bases and 5 bases, with 12 bases remaining between them. CDR1 and CDR2 (germline): SGHRS, YFSETQ. CDR3 length: 15 amino acids. The CDR3 bases are TGCGCCAGCAGCTTGGGGCCGCCGGCGGATCAGCCCCAGCATTTT. The encoded protein is CASSLGPPADQPQHF. Supplemented by reference TRBV5-1 and TRBJ1-5, the full variable domain reads KAGVTQTPRYLIKTRGQQVTLSCSPISGHRSVSWYQQTPGQGLQFLFEYFSETQRNKGNFPGRFSGRQFSNSRSEMNVSTLELGDSALYLCASSLGPPADQPQHFGDGTRLSIL.

To note about this clone: The junction and the germline gene differ at one end; a read error may be behind it. The J gene is TRBJ2-2, the V gene TRBV7-9; 8 bases match TRBD2. Germline V gene data show CDR1 as SEHNR and CDR2 as FQNEAQ (reference sequence). The CDR3 is 14 amino acids. DNA for the CDR3: TGTTCCAGCAGCAAACTAGCGGTCACCGGGGAGCTGTTTTTT. Its translation is CSSSKLAVTGELFF.

The gene calls are TRBV6-1 and TRBJ1-1; 7 bases are shared with TRBD1. The V and J ends lost 6 bases and 10 bases, in that order; junction bases with no gene match: 14. The CDR3 has 14 residues. Per the germline V gene, CDR1 is MNHNS and CDR2 is SASEGT. This CDR3 is CASSSGTEVGIAFF. The CDR3 region has the DNA TGTGCCAGCAGCTCCGGGACAGAAGTGGGAATAGCTTTCTTT.

This chain joins TRBV7-2 and TRBJ2-3, with D possibly being TRBD1 (6 bases). The CDR3 loop spans 17 amino acids. V was cut by 0 bases and J by 4 bases, with 17 bases left in between. CDR1 is SGHTA, CDR2 FQGNSA, per germline. This CDR3 is CASSLAGGRSPPDTQYF. As DNA, the CDR3 is TGTGCCAGCAGCTTAGCAGGGGGTCGGTCACCCCCAGATACGCAGTATTTT.

The gene calls are TRBV7-9 and TRBJ1-5; D ambiguous. The CDR3 extends over 14 amino acids. CDR1 and CDR2 (germline): SEHNR, FQNEAQ (reference sequence). V was cut by 5 bases and J by 1 base, with 9 bases left in between. In DNA, the CDR3 is TGTGCCAGCAGCGGTTCGGGGAGCAATCAGCCCCAGCATTTT. This translates into CASSGSGSNQPQHF.

This chain uses TRBV7-2 with TRBJ2-3; 7 nucleotides match TRBD2. V lost 5 bases and J lost 5; bases outside the gene matches: 4. The CDR3 sequence is 13 residues long. CDR1 is SGHTA and CDR2 is FQGNSA in the germline V gene. The chain's CDR3 is CASSPGRLDTQYF. The CDR3 coding sequence is TGTGCCAGCAGCCCCGGGAGGCTAGATACGCAGTATTTT.

V is TRBV7-9 and J is TRBJ1-4; D remains ambiguous. The CDR3 runs 15 residues. Germline V CDR1 and CDR2: SEHNR, FQNEAQ (reference sequence). V gave up 3 bases and J gave up 7 bases, with 15 bases separating them. In DNA form, the CDR3 reads TGTGCCAGCAGCTTGCATGGGGAGTTGGTTGAAAAACTGTTTTTT. Protein: CASSLHGELVEKLFF.

There are a few counts of this clone. The J gene is TRBJ2-7, the V gene TRBV4-1, with a possible D match to TRBD1 (6 bases). Trimming removed 3 bases from V and 4 bases from J, with 19 bases in between. The germline gives CDR1 MGHRA, CDR2 YSYEKL. The CDR3 covers 16 residues. CDR3 in DNA: TGCGCCAGCAGCCAGCAATCTTCAGGGGTACGATACGAGCAGTACTTC. This encodes CASSQQSSGVRYEQYF.

CDR3: CASSLLGSNNEQFF. CDR3 nucleotide sequence: TGTGCCAGCAGCTTACTAGGTTCCAACAATGAGCAGTTCTTC. The chain joins TRBV5-8 to TRBJ2-1; D is possibly TRBD2 (5 bases). In germline, CDR1 is SGHTS, CDR2 YDEGEE. The germline V and J ends were trimmed by 2 bases and 5 bases, with 11 bases remaining between them. The CDR3 loop spans 14 amino acids.

The chain has TRBV15 and TRBJ2-7; 7 bases line up with TRBD2. The CDR3 contains 15 residues. V lost 1 base and J lost 5; bases outside the gene matches: 8. Germline CDR1 is LNHNV and CDR2 is YYDKDF (reference sequence). CDR3 in DNA: TGTGCCACCAGCAGAGGGGGGGGGATGGGACACGAGCAGTACTTC. This gives the protein CATSRGGGMGHEQYF.

V and J are TRBV5-1 and TRBJ1-2; D is perhaps TRBD1 (5 bases). V shed 0 bases and J shed 8 bases, with 14 bases lying between them. This CDR3 is built from 14 residues. The germline V gene encodes CDR1 SGHRS and CDR2 YFSETQ. CDR3 region: CASSLARQGGGYTF. The CDR3, as DNA: TGCGCCAGCAGCTTGGCCCGCCAGGGAGGAGGCTACACCTTC.

The rearrangement links TRBV29-1 to TRBJ1-2; 8 positions match TRBD1. The CDR3 consists of 17 residues. With V trimmed by 0 bases and J by 4 bases, 13 bases remained unmatched. The germline V gene encodes CDR1 SQVTM and CDR2 ANQGSEA. CDR3 in amino acids: CSVEDWDWDRRSYGYTF. In DNA form, the CDR3 reads TGCAGCGTTGAAGATTGGGATTGGGACAGGAGATCCTATGGCTACACCTTC.

V and J are TRBV5-1 and TRBJ1-1; D gene unclear. With 5 bases removed from V and 5 bases from J, the gap between germline ends came to 19 bases. Germline V lookup: CDR1 SGHRS, CDR2 YFSETQ. The CDR3 has 15 amino acids. The CDR3 sequence is CASSRPGIPRTEAFF. In DNA form, the CDR3 reads TGCGCCAGCAGTAGACCTGGTATCCCGAGGACTGAAGCTTTCTTT.

The rearrangement links TRBV25-1 to TRBJ2-7; 9 bases fit TRBD1. This CDR3 spans 15 amino acids. Trimming took 1 base from V and 5 from J; bases not matched to a gene: 6. The germline V gene encodes CDR1 MGHDK and CDR2 SYGVNS. The CDR3 region is CASSESGTGLHEQYF. The DNA of the CDR3 is TGTGCCAGCAGTGAATCGGGGACAGGGTTACACGAGCAGTACTTC.

The CDR3 sequence: CASSPDSSYNSPLHF. The CDR3 nucleotides read TGTGCCAGCAGCCCGGACAGTTCTTATAATTCACCCCTCCACTTT. The chain is built from TRBV7-2 and TRBJ1-6; perhaps TRBD1 as D (6 bases). CDR3 length equals 15 residues. Germline-derived CDR1 and CDR2 are SGHTA and FQGNSA. V gave up 5 bases and J gave up 4 bases, with 12 bases separating them. Full variable domain (outside the CDR3, taken from reference TRBV7-2 and TRBJ1-6): GAGVSQSPSNKVTEKGKDVELRCDPISGHTALYWYRQSLGQGLEFLIYFQGNSAPDKSGLPSDRFSAERTGGSVSTLTIQRTQQEDSAVYLCASSPDSSYNSPLHFGNGTRLTVT.

The chain uses TRBV2 and TRBJ2-7; 7 positions agree with TRBD1. The CDR3 spans 13 residues. Germline loops: CDR1 SNHLY, CDR2 FYNNEI. The DNA for the CDR3 is TGTGTCAGTCAATCGGACAGGAACTACGAGCAGTACTTC. This translates into CVSQSDRNYEQYF.

The chain couples TRBV19 to TRBJ2-1; the match to TRBD2 covers 11 bases. There are 17 residues in the CDR3. V trimming: 6 bases; J trimming: 4 bases; junction bases outside the gene matches: 11. Germline assignment: CDR1 LNHDA and CDR2 SQIVND (reference sequence). Here the CDR3 reads CASSVTLAGATYNEQFF. CDR3 nucleotide sequence: TGTGCCAGTAGCGTAACACTAGCGGGGGCTACTTACAATGAGCAGTTCTTC. Based on the CDR3 plus reference TRBV19 and TRBJ2-1, the full variable domain is DGGITQSPKYLFRKEGQNVTLSCEQNLNHDAMYWYRQDPGQGLRLIYYSQIVNDFQKGDIAEGYSVSREKKESFPLTVTSAQKNPTAFYLCASSVTLAGATYNEQFFGPGTRLTVL.